Following are 14 T cell receptor beta chains from one sample sequenced in a study of T cell repertoires in cytomegalovirus infection. Antigens for these TCRs are unknown. One entry per CDR3 protein results from TCRdb running MiXCR on the reads. This table holds around 110,000 distinct CDR3 sequences, over 9.5% found once. Sequences were obtained from PBMCs, sequenced either directly or after in vitro stimulation (not recorded which). These TCRs come from a human donor in good health (CMV status not recorded). Some clones in this sample may be carry-over from other donors' samples.

This clonotype was picked up many times. The chain joins TRBV12-5 to TRBJ1-3; 10 nucleotides agree with TRBD1. V lost 2 bases and J lost 2; bases outside the gene matches: 9. Germline lookup yields CDR1 LGHNT and CDR2 FRNRAP. This CDR3 has 18 residues. The CDR3 is CASGLTSPGQGTGNTIYF. DNA of the CDR3: TGTGCTAGTGGTTTGACCTCCCCGGGACAGGGGACTGGAAACACCATATATTTT.

This clonotype appeared many times. The chain couples TRBV6-4 to TRBJ2-1; the match to TRBD1 covers 8 bases. After removal of 5 bases from V and 3 bases from J, the junction contained 6 bases not matched to a gene. The CDR3 has 15 residues. The V gene's germline CDR1 is MRHNA and CDR2 SNTAGT. CDR3 protein: CASSSDRGDYNEQFF. CDR3 nucleotide sequence: TGTGCCAGCAGTAGCGACAGGGGCGACTACAATGAGCAGTTCTTC.

The CDR3 DNA reads as TGCGCCAGCAGCCAAGAATTGGGACTAGCGGTCGAGAGGGCCAAAAACATTCAGTACTTC. Its protein product is CASSQELGLAVERAKNIQYF. This rearrangement joins TRBV4-3 to TRBJ2-4, with 11 nucleotides matching TRBD2. The junction had 11 bases not matched to a gene; V was cut back by 0 bases and J by 1 base. Germline V lookup: CDR1 LGHNA, CDR2 YSLEER. The CDR3 sequence is 20 residues long.

The V gene is TRBV6-2 or TRBV6-3, the J gene TRBJ1-5, with TRBD1 matching over 9 bases. The CDR3 loop spans 16 amino acids. V dropped 6 bases and J dropped 3; count of bases not matched to a gene: 9. Germline-derived CDR1 and CDR2 are MNHEY and SVGEGT. CDR3 in amino acids: CASRPPTGGYNQPQHF. The CDR3, as DNA: TGTGCCAGCAGACCTCCGACAGGGGGGTACAATCAGCCCCAGCATTTT.

The rearrangement joins TRBV5-4 to TRBJ2-2; D not certain. The CDR3 covers 15 residues. Trimming left V 3 bases short and J 4 bases short, with 13 bases between. In germline, CDR1 is SGHNT, CDR2 YYREEE (reference sequence). The CDR3 spells CASSYGQLGTGELFF. In nucleotides, the CDR3 is TGTGCCAGCAGCTATGGGCAGTTAGGCACCGGGGAGCTGTTTTTT.

This clonotype showed up many times. The chain carries TRBV7-2 and TRBJ1-2; D is ambiguous. The germline CDR1 and CDR2 sequences are SGHTA and FQGNSA. Trimming took off 1 base at V and 3 bases at J, with 9 bases between the two ends. CDR3 length: 14 amino acids. CDR3 region: CASSLEGRDYGYTF. CDR3 nucleotides: TGTGCCAGCAGCTTAGAGGGCAGAGACTATGGCTACACCTTC.

This clonotype was detected only a few times. The chain is built from TRBV12-3 or TRBV12-4 and TRBJ1-1, with a weak D call TRBD1 (6 bases). The CDR3 consists of 12 residues. V dropped 3 bases and J dropped 13 bases, with 15 bases sitting between them. In DNA, the CDR3 is TGTGCCAGCAGTTTGGGGGCAGGGCCAGGTTTCTTT. As protein: CASSLGAGPGFF.

V gene TRBV7-3 combines with J gene TRBJ1-1; D is undetermined. CDR1 is SGHTA and CDR2 is FQGTGA in the germline V gene. The CDR3 extends over 13 amino acids. Trimming stripped 2 bases from V and 5 bases from J, with 9 bases between. In DNA, the CDR3 is TGTGCCAGCAGCTTAGGTGGGGAGACTGAAGCTTTCTTT. This encodes CASSLGGETEAFF.

This clonotype was observed at least ten times. This chain links TRBV7-2 with TRBJ1-6; 8 positions agree with TRBD1. Germline values: CDR1 SGHTA, CDR2 FQGNSA. The CDR3 runs 15 residues. Trimming took 5 bases from V and 7 from J; bases not matched to a gene: 7. The chain's CDR3 is CASSPWTGINSPLHF. The DNA for the CDR3 is TGTGCCAGCAGCCCGTGGACAGGGATAAATTCACCCCTCCACTTT.

This rearrangement joins TRBV19 to TRBJ2-1, with 8 bases fitting TRBD2. Germline V gene lookup returns CDR1 LNHDA and CDR2 SQIVND (reference sequence). V was clipped by 4 bases and J by 6 bases; unmatched bases: 5. This CDR3 has 14 amino acids. The CDR3 sequence is CASSKERELNEQFF. The CDR3 coding sequence is TGTGCCAGTAGTAAGGAGCGGGAGCTCAATGAGCAGTTCTTC.

As to this clonotype: Being one base from a much bigger clone, this may be a read error. The genes are TRBV27 and TRBJ2-4, with TRBD2 as a possible D gene (5 bases). Germline V gene data show CDR1 as MNHEY and CDR2 as SMNVEV (reference sequence). CDR3 length: 14 residues. Trimming pared 6 bases from V and 3 bases from J, leaving 12 bases between. In DNA form, the CDR3 reads TGTGCCAGCAGAGGACTGCTAGTCAAAAACATTCAGTACTTC. It encodes CASRGLLVKNIQYF.

This clonotype was seen many times. J is TRBJ1-5 and V is TRBV18; tentatively, D is TRBD1 (5 bases). The ends were cut back, 2 bases at V and 7 bases at J, with 9 bases in the middle. Per germline, CDR1 KGHSH and CDR2 LQKENI. This CDR3 comprises 13 residues. CDR3 protein: CASSPGRDQPQHF. CDR3 nucleotides: TGTGCCAGCTCACCAGGGAGGGACCAGCCCCAGCATTTT.

The V call is TRBV5-1, the J call TRBJ2-1; D gene ambiguous. Germline CDR1 and CDR2: SGHRS and YFSETQ. The CDR3 totals 16 residues. V was shortened by 1 base and J by 1 base, with 12 bases between the two germline ends. As DNA, the CDR3 is TGCGCCAGCAGCTTGCGGATTAGGGAATCCTACAATGAGCAGTTCTTC. This gives the protein CASSLRIRESYNEQFF. The full variable domain, its missing parts supplied by reference TRBV5-1 and TRBJ2-1, is KAGVTQTPRYLIKTRGQQVTLSCSPISGHRSVSWYQQTPGQGLQFLFEYFSETQRNKGNFPGRFSGRQFSNSRSEMNVSTLELGDSALYLCASSLRIRESYNEQFFGPGTRLTVL.

This clonotype has just a few counts. J is TRBJ2-6 and V is TRBV5-6; D not certain. Germline values: CDR1 SGHDT, CDR2 YYEEEE. The V end lost 5 bases, the J end lost 4 bases, and 16 bases lay between the germline ends. CDR3 length equals 16 residues. The CDR3 nucleotides read TGTGCCAGCAGGGAGTCTGATTATTGGGGGGCCAACGTCCTGACTTTC. As protein: CASRESDYWGANVLTF.